This T cell receptor (beta chain) appears in the sequencing data of a study of tumor-infiltrating lymphocytes in primary liver carcinoma. Comments on this clonotype: Antigen specificity is unknown. A read error may account for a junction end that differs from germline.

Points from the study as a whole: Relative to tumor region pairs, the tumor-adjacent and tumor-blood pairs showed overlap that was lower. Tumors had a top-250-clone fraction that was significantly higher than blood (p = 0.039).

Co-extraction yielded RNA and DNA from around 20-30 mg of unsorted bulk tissue. TCR beta cDNA came from roughly 450 ng total RNA, primed with a constant-region primer. Slightly modified ARM-PCR served as the procedure for the TCR beta libraries. These libraries came from three rounds of nested multiplex PCR. Investigators reported that the first two PCR rounds, at around 11 cycles each, used TRBV1-TRBV30 forward primers with a C-beta reverse primer. TCRdb re-analysed the multiplex PCR reads in MiXCR, keeping a single row per CDR3 protein. Among around 120,000 distinct CDR3 sequences listed, approximately 70% were seen once. Germline values: CDR1 KGHDR, CDR2 SFDVKD. The CDR3 has 14 amino acids.

The clonotype comes from a woman aged 55-69 years with primary liver carcinoma and hepatitis B virus infection. Sequencing used liver tumor tissue from sampling region 1. The subset here: tumor region T1, superior pole. The chain combines TRBV24-1 with TRBJ2-2, with D perhaps TRBD2 (5 bases). CDR3 sequence: CATRGSPNTGELFF. The CDR3 DNA reads as TGTGCCACCAGGGGCTCCCCGAACACCGGGGAGTTGTTTTTT.